This is a list of T cell receptor beta chains from one sample in a study of Ad26.COV2.S vaccination and SARS-CoV-2 variants. Assay used: immunoSEQ multiplex PCR; TCRdb lists only in-frame clones, some missing. The repertoire includes fewer than 400,000 clones, roughly 90% of them detected once, and under 2% sits in the top ten. The input for sequencing was peripheral blood, taken in a trial of Ad26.COV2.S vaccine versus placebo. Every receptor here comes from a person aged 18-60 years who received the Ad26.COV2.S COVID-19 vaccine or a placebo. The CDR3 runs from the conserved cysteine through the conserved F or W. D genes are given only for firm matches. Part of the rows lack a size; the others show once, few, many or a class for expanded clones.

>TRBV28|-|TRBJ2-2|-
CASRVRGLNTGELFF
TGTGCCAGCAGGGTCAGGGGACTGAACACCGGGGAGCTGTTTTTT
>TRBV2|few|TRBJ1-5|-
CASRLGGNQPQHF
TGTGCCAGCAGGTTGGGGGGCAATCAGCCCCAGCATTTT
>TRBV30|-|TRBJ2-7|-
CAWSLLAYEQYF
TGTGCCTGGAGCCTCCTAGCCTACGAGCAGTACTTC
>TRBV29-1|-|TRBJ2-7|-
CSETQTREFHEQYF
TGCAGCGAAACCCAGACTCGCGAGTTCCACGAGCAGTACTTC
>TRBV11-2|-|TRBJ2-7|-
CASSLFAYEQYF
TGTGCCAGCAGCTTGTTTGCCTACGAGCAGTACTTC
>TRBV6-2/TRBV6-3|-|TRBJ1-2|-
CASSYIGRALWDYGYTF
TGTGCCAGCAGTTATATCGGCAGGGCCCTTTGGGACTATGGCTACACCTTC
>TRBV28|-|TRBJ1-2|TRBD1
CASSTDRADYGYTF
TGTGCCAGCAGTACTGACAGGGCTGACTATGGCTACACCTTC
>TRBV11-3|-|TRBJ2-1|TRBD2
CASSMTSGSQFF
TGTGCCAGCAGCATGACTAGCGGGAGTCAGTTCTTC
>TRBV7-8|-|TRBJ2-7|TRBD1
CASSSGTGTSYEQYF
TGTGCCAGCAGCAGCGGGACAGGGACTTCGTACGAGCAGTACTTC
>TRBV6-6|-|TRBJ2-2|TRBD1
CASSYGTGGGGELFF
TGTGCCAGCAGTTACGGGACAGGGGGTGGCGGGGAGCTGTTTTTT
>TRBV10-2|once|TRBJ1-1|-
CASSETSQAFF
TGCGCCAGCAGTGAGACTTCCCAAGCTTTCTTT
>TRBV6-2/TRBV6-3|-|TRBJ1-2|-
CASSYSGSAYGYTF
TGTGCCAGCAGTTACTCAGGGAGCGCCTATGGCTACACCTTC
>TRBV28|-|TRBJ2-3|-
CASSFPGGDTQYF
TGTGCCAGCAGTTTCCCAGGAGGGGATACGCAGTATTTT
>TRBV2|-|TRBJ1-2|-
CATRLNRDYGYTF
TGTGCCACCAGACTTAACAGGGACTATGGCTACACCTTC
>TRBV9|-|TRBJ2-5|TRBD2
CASSPGGRASDGETQYF
TGTGCCAGCAGCCCTGGCGGGAGGGCCAGTGATGGAGAGACCCAGTACTTC
>TRBV7-9|-|TRBJ1-1|-
CASSHQGTEAFF
TGTGCCAGCAGCCACCAGGGCACTGAAGCTTTCTTT
>TRBV28|-|TRBJ1-5|-
CASSFPGLLNNQPQHF
TGTGCCAGCAGTTTCCCCGGGCTTTTAAACAATCAGCCCCAGCATTTT